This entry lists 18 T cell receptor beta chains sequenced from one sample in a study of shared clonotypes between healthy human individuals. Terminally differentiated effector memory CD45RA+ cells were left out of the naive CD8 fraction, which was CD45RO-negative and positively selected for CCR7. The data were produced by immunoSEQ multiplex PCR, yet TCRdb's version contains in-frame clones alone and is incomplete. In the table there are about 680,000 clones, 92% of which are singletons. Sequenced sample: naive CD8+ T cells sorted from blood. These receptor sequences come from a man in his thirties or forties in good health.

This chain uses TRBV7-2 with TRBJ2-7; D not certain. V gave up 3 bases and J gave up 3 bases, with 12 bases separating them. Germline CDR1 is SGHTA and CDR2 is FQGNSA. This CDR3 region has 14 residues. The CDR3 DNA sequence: TGTGCCAGCAGCTTTGAGCCACGAGGCTACGAGCAGTACTTC. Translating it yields CASSFEPRGYEQYF.

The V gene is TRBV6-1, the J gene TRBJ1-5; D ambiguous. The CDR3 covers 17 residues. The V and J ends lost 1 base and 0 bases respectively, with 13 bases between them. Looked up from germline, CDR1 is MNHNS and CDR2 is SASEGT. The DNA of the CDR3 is TGTGCCAGCAGTGAAGGGGCAGAACCCTATAGCAATCAGCCCCAGCATTTT. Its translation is CASSEGAEPYSNQPQHF.

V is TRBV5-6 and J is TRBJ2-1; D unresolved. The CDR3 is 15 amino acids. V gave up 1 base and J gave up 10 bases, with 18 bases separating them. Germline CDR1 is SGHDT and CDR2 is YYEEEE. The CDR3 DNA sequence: TGTGCCAGCAGCTTGTCCCCGTATCTAAGCGTCGAGCAGTTCTTC. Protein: CASSLSPYLSVEQFF.

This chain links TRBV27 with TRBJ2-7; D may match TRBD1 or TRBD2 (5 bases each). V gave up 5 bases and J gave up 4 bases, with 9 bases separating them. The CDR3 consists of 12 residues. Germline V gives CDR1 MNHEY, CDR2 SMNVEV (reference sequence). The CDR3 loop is CASSREGYEQYF. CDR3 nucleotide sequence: TGTGCCAGCAGTCGAGAGGGGTACGAGCAGTACTTC.

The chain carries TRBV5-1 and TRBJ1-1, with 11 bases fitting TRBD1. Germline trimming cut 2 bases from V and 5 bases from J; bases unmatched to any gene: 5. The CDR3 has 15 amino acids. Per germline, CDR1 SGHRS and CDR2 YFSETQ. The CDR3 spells CASSLSGTGGTEAFF. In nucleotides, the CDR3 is TGCGCCAGCAGCTTATCGGGGACAGGGGGAACTGAAGCTTTCTTT.

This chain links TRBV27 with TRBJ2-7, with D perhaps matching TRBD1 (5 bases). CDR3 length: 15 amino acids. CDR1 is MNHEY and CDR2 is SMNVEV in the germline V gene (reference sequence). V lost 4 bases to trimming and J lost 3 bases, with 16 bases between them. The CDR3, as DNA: TGTGCCAGCAGTTCGTACACCCGCCAGGGCTACGAGCAGTACTTC. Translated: CASSSYTRQGYEQYF.

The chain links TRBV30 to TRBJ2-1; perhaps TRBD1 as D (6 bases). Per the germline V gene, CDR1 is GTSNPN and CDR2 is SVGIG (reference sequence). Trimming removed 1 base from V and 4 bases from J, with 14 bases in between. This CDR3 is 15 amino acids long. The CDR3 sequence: CAWSAAQGWYNEQFF. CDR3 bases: TGTGCCTGGAGTGCAGCACAGGGATGGTACAATGAGCAGTTCTTC.

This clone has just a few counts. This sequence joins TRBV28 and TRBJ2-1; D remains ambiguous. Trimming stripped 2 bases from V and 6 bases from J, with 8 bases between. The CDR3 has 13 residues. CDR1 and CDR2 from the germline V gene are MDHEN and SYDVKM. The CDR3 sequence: CASSLSSINEQFF. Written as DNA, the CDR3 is TGTGCCAGCAGTTTAAGCAGCATCAATGAGCAGTTCTTC.

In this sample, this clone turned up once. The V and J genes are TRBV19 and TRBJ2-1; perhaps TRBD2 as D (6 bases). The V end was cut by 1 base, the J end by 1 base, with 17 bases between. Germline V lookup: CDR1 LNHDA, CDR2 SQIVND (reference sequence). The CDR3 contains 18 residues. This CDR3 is CASSIVAGIRESYNEQFF. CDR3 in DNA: TGTGCCAGTAGTATAGTGGCGGGGATTCGAGAGTCCTACAATGAGCAGTTCTTC.

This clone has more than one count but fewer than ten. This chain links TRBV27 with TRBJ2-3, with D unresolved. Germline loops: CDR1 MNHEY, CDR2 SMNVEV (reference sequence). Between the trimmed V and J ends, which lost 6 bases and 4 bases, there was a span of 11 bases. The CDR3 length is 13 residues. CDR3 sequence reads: CASRSTSSDTQYF. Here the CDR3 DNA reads TGTGCCAGCAGGTCGACATCCTCAGATACGCAGTATTTT.

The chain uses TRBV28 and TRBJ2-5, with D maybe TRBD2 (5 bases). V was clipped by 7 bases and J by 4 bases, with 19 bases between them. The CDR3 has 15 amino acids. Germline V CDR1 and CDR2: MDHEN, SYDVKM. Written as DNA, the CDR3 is TGTGCCAGCATCGGCCGGCAGACTAAAGTAGAGACCCAGTACTTC. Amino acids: CASIGRQTKVETQYF.

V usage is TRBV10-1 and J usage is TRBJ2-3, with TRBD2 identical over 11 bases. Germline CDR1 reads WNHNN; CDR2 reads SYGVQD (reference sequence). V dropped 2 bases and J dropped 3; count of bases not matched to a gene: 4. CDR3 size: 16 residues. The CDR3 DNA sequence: TGCGCCAGCAGTGAGAATCTAGCGGGAGGAACAGATACGCAGTATTTT. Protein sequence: CASSENLAGGTDTQYF.

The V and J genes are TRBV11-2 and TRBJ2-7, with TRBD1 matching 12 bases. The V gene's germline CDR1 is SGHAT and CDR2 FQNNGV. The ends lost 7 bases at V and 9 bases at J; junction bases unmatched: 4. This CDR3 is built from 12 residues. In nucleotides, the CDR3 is TGTGCCAGCAAGGGACAGGGGGCTAGGCAGTACTTC. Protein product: CASKGQGARQYF.

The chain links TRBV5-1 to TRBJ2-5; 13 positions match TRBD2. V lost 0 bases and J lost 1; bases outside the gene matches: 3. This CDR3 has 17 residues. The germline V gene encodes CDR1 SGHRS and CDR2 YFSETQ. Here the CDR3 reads CASSLAWTSGGQETQYF. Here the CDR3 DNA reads TGCGCCAGCAGCTTGGCCTGGACTAGCGGGGGCCAAGAGACCCAGTACTTC.

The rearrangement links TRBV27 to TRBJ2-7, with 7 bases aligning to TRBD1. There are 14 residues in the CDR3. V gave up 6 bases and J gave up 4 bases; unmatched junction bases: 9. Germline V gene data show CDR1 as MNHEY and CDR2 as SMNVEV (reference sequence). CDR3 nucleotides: TGTGCCAGCAGCCTACGACAGGGATTTTACGAGCAGTACTTC. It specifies CASSLRQGFYEQYF.

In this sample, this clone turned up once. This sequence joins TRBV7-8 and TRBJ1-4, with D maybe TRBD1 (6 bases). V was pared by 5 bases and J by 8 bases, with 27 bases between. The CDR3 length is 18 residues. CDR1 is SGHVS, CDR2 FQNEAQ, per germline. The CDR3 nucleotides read TGTGCCAGCAGCATGTATGAGTTTGTTGGGGGGCGTGAGGAAAAACTGTTTTTT. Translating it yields CASSMYEFVGGREEKLFF.

CDR3 nucleotide sequence: TGTGCCAGCAGCCCAGCCGGCGGGGGGCGAGCAGATACGCAGTATTTT. This encodes CASSPAGGGRADTQYF. V usage is TRBV7-9 and J usage is TRBJ2-3; TRBD2 matches 8 bases. Unmatched junction bases numbered 11, after V lost 5 bases and J lost 4 bases. The CDR3 totals 16 residues. The V gene's germline CDR1 is SEHNR and CDR2 FQNEAQ (reference sequence).

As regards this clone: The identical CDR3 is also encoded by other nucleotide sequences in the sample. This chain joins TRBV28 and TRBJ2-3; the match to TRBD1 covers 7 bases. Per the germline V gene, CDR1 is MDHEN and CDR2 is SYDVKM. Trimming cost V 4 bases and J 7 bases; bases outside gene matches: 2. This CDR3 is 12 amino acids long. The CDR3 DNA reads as TGTGCCAGCAGTTCGGGACAGTATACGCAGTATTTT. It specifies CASSSGQYTQYF.